The clone carrying this TCR beta chain has a handful of counts. The germline V gene encodes CDR1 LNHDA and CDR2 SQIVND (reference sequence). The CDR3 loop spans 13 amino acids. The V segment lost 5 bases and the J segment 6 bases; nucleotides outside the gene matches: 7. This sample is drawn from a study of T-cell memory formation after mild COVID-19. TCRdb analysed the 5' RACE reads with MiXCR anew, one entry per CDR3 protein. The sample carries around 200,000 distinct CDR3 sequences, around 21% recorded once. V and J are TRBV19 and TRBJ2-7; 7 bases fit TRBD1. Material: PBMCs or a T cell subset sorted from them (not recorded which). The TCR comes from an adult woman who had mild COVID-19 (a few samples of this study predate the infection). Cell type and time point are not known. The CDR3 DNA reads TGTGCCAGTAGTGTGGGGACAGCCTTCGAGCAGTACTTC. Translating gives CASSVGTAFEQYF.